Below are 10 T cell receptor beta chains sequenced from a single sample in a study of T-cell memory formation after mild COVID-19. TCRdb passed the 5' RACE reads through MiXCR, listing each CDR3 protein once. This sample has 350,000 to 500,000 distinct CDR3 sequences; roughly 18% occur once, and the top ten carry 20% to 25%. The sample consisted of PBMCs or a T cell subset sorted from them (not recorded which). These receptors originate from a man aged 18 to 30 who had mild COVID-19 (a few samples of this study predate the infection). Cell type and time point are not known.

V usage is TRBV5-1 and J usage is TRBJ2-3, with D maybe TRBD2 (5 bases). This CDR3 is 17 amino acids long. Deletions cut 0 bases from V and 1 base from J, with 15 bases between. The germline gives CDR1 SGHRS, CDR2 YFSETQ. The CDR3 region is CASSLEASGSGTDTQYF. In nucleotides, the CDR3 is TGCGCCAGCAGCTTGGAGGCCTCGGGGTCTGGCACAGATACGCAGTATTTT.

This clonotype occurred many times. The V call is TRBV20-1, the J call TRBJ2-2, with TRBD2 matching 8 bases. This CDR3 region has 19 residues. V lost 0 bases and J lost 2; bases outside the gene matches: 14. Germline values: CDR1 DFQATT, CDR2 SNEGSKA (reference sequence). The CDR3 sequence: CSARDRTRSGGYNTGELFF. DNA for the CDR3: TGCAGTGCTAGAGATCGAACGAGAAGCGGGGGCTATAACACCGGGGAGCTGTTTTTT.

The chain has TRBV20-1 and TRBJ2-1, with unresolved D. The CDR3 sequence is 13 residues long. The germline V and J ends were trimmed by 0 bases and 9 bases, with 12 bases remaining between them. Germline values: CDR1 DFQATT, CDR2 SNEGSKA (reference sequence). The CDR3 protein is CSAREDGIGEQFF. The CDR3 DNA reads as TGCAGTGCTAGAGAGGACGGAATAGGTGAGCAGTTCTTC.

There are a few counts of this clonotype. V is TRBV6-1 and J is TRBJ2-3; the D gene is possibly TRBD1 (6 bases). With 1 base removed from V and 0 bases from J, the gap between germline ends came to 8 bases. This CDR3 is 15 amino acids long. Germline assignment: CDR1 MNHNS and CDR2 SASEGT. As DNA, the CDR3 is TGTGCCAGCAGTGAAGTAAGGGGGAGCACAGATACGCAGTATTTT. It codes for CASSEVRGSTDTQYF.

The chain employs TRBV7-6 and TRBJ1-2; D gene unclear. Trimming stripped 2 bases from V and 5 bases from J, with 15 bases between. The germline V gene has CDR1 SGHVS and CDR2 FNYEAQ. CDR3 length: 15 amino acids. The CDR3: CASSLYPDTEYGYTF. The CDR3 DNA sequence: TGTGCCAGCAGCTTATACCCAGACACGGAGTATGGCTACACCTTC.

V usage is TRBV7-2 and J usage is TRBJ1-5; the D is unclear. The CDR3 runs to 15 residues. Germline V gene lookup returns CDR1 SGHTA and CDR2 FQGNSA. V lost 3 bases to trimming and J lost 0 bases, with 9 bases between them. CDR3 bases: TGTGCCAGCAGCTTGGACGGGAGTAGCAATCAGCCCCAGCATTTT. This codes for CASSLDGSSNQPQHF.

This clonotype was detected a few times. The rearrangement links TRBV6-2 or TRBV6-3 to TRBJ2-1, with 7 positions matching TRBD1. This CDR3 is built from 13 residues. The germline V gene encodes CDR1 MNHEY and CDR2 SVGEGT. J gave up 10 bases and V 5 bases, and 8 bases lay outside the gene matches. In nucleotides, the CDR3 is TGTGCCAGCAGTACGACAGGGACGCGAGAGCAGTTCTTC. It encodes CASSTTGTREQFF.

V gene TRBV28 combines with J gene TRBJ2-7; 9 bases align to TRBD1. Germline assignment: CDR1 MDHEN and CDR2 SYDVKM. This CDR3 has 12 residues. The V gene end was trimmed by 10 bases and the J gene end by 6 bases; junction bases not matched to a gene: 7. In nucleotides, the CDR3 is TGTGCCACCTATGGGACAGGGAGCGAGCAGTACGTC. This gives the protein CATYGTGSEQYV.

This chain uses TRBV12-3 or TRBV12-4 with TRBJ1-2; D is perhaps TRBD1 (5 bases). This CDR3 comprises 15 residues. Trimming stripped 2 bases from V and 5 bases from J, with 15 bases between. CDR3 loop: CASSLSSAGSYGYTF. The CDR3 DNA reads as TGTGCCAGCAGTTTAAGTTCGGCAGGGTCTTATGGCTACACCTTC.

In this sample, this clonotype turned up a few times. The V call is TRBV6-2 or TRBV6-3, the J call TRBJ1-1; D unresolved. The CDR3 spans 13 residues. Germline V gene sequence: CDR1 MNHEY, CDR2 SVGEGT. The V end was cut by 5 bases, the J end by 5 bases, with 12 bases between. DNA for the CDR3: TGTGCCAGCAGTACCGGGAGGGTTACTGAAGCTTTCTTT. It encodes CASSTGRVTEAFF.